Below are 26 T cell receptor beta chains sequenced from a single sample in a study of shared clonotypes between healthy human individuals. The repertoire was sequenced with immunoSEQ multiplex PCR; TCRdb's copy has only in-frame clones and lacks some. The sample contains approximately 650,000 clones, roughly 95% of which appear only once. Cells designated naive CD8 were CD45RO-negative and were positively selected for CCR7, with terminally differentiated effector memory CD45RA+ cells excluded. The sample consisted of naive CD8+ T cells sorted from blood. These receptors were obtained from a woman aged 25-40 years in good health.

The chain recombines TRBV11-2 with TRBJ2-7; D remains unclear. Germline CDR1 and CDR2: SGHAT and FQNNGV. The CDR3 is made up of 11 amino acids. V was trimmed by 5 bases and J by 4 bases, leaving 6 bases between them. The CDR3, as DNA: TGTGCCAGCAGCGTAGTGTACGAGCAGTACTTC. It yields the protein CASSVVYEQYF.

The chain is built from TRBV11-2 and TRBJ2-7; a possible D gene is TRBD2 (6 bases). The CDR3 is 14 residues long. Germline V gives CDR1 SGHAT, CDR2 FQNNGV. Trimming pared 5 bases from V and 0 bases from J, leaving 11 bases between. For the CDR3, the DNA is TGTGCCAGCAGCGGGACTTTTTCCTCCTACGAGCAGTACTTC. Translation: CASSGTFSSYEQYF.

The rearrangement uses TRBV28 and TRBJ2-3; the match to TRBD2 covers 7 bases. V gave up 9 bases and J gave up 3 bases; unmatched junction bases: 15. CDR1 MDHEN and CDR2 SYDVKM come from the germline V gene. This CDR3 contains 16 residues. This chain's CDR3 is CASYSGVGGLTDTQYF. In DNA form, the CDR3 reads TGTGCCAGTTACAGCGGGGTCGGCGGGTTGACAGATACGCAGTATTTT. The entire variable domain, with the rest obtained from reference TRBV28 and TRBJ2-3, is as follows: DVKVTQSSRYLVKRTGEKVFLECVQDMDHENMFWYRQDPGLGLRLIYFSYDVKMKEKGDIPEGYSVSREKKERFSLILESASTNQTSMYLCASYSGVGGLTDTQYFGPGTRLTVL.

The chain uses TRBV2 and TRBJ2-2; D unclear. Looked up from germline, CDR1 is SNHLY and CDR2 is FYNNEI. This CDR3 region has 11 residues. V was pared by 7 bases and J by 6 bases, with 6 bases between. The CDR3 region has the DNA TGTGCCAGCAAAATGGCCGGGGAGCTGTTTTTT. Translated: CASKMAGELFF.

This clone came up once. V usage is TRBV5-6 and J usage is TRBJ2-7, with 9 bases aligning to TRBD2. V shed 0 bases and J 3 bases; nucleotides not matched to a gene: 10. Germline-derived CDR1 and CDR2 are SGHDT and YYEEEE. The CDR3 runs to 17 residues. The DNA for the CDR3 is TGTGCCAGCAGCTTGGCCTTAGTAGCGGGAGAGAACTACGAGCAGTACTTC. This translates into CASSLALVAGENYEQYF.

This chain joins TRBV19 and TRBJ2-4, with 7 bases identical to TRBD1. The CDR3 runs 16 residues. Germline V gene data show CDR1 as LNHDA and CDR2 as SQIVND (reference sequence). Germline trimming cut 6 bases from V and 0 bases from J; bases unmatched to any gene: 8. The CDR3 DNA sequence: TGTGCCAGTAGGGTGGACAGGCGACTAGCCAAAAACATTCAGTACTTC. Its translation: CASRVDRRLAKNIQYF.

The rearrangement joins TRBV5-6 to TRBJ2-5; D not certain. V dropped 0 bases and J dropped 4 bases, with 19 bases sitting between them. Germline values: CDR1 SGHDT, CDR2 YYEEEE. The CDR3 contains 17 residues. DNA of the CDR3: TGTGCCAGCAGCTTGGATACCAGCGCTCGGGCCGGAGAGACCCAGTACTTC. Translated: CASSLDTSARAGETQYF.

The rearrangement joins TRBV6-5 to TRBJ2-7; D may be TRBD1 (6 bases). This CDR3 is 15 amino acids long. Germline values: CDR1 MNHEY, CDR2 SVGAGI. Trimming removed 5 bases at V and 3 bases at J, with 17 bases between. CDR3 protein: CASSQDRDTYYEQYF. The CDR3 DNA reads TGTGCCAGCAGTCAGGACCGGGACACCTACTACGAGCAGTACTTC.

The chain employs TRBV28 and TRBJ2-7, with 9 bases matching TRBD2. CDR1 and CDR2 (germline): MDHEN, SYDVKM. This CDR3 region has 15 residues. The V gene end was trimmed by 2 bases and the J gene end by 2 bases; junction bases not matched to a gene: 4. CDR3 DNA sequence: TGTGCCAGCAGTTTACGATCTAGCGGGGCCTACGAGCAGTACTTC. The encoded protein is CASSLRSSGAYEQYF.

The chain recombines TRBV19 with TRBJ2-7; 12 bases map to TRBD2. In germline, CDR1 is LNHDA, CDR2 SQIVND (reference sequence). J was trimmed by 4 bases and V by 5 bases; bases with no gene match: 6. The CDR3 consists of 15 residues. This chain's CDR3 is CASSSTSGSIYEQYF. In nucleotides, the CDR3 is TGTGCCAGTAGTTCGACTAGCGGGAGTATTTACGAGCAGTACTTC.

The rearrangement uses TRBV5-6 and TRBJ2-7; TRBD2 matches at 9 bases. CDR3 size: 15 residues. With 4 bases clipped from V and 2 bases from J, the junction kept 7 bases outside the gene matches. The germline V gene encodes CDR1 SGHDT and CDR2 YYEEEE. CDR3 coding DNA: TGTGCCAGCAGCCAAACTAGCGGGTTCGCCTACGAGCAGTACTTC. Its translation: CASSQTSGFAYEQYF.

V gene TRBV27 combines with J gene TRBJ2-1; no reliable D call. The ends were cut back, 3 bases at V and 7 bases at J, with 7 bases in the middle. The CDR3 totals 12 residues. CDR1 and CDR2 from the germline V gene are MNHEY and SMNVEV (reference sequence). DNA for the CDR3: TGTGCCAGCAGTTTTGGCTCGAATGAGCAGTTCTTC. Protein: CASSFGSNEQFF.

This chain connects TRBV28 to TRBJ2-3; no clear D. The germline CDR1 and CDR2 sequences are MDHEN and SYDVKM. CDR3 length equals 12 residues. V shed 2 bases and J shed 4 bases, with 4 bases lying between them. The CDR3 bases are TGTGCCAGCAGTTTAAGCGCAGATACGCAGTATTTT. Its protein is CASSLSADTQYF. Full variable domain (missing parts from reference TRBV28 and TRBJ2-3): DVKVTQSSRYLVKRTGEKVFLECVQDMDHENMFWYRQDPGLGLRLIYFSYDVKMKEKGDIPEGYSVSREKKERFSLILESASTNQTSMYLCASSLSADTQYFGPGTRLTVL.

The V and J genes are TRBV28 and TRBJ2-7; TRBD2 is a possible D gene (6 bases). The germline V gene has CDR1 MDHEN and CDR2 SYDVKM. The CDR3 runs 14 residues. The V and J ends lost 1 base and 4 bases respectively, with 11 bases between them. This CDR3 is CASSLFDAGYEQYF. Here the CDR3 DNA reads TGTGCCAGCAGTTTATTTGACGCGGGGTACGAGCAGTACTTC.

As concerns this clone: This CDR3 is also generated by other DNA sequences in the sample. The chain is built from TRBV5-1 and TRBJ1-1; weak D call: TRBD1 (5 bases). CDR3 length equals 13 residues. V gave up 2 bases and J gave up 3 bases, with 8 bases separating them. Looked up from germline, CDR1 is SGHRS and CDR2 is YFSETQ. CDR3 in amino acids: CASSLGGDTEAFF. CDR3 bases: TGCGCCAGCAGCTTAGGAGGGGACACTGAAGCTTTCTTT.

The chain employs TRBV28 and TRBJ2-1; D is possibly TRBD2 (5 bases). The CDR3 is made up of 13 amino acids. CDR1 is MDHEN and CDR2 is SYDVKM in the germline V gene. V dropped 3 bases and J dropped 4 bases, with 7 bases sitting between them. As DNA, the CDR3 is TGTGCCAGCAGTTTGACTACTTACAATGAGCAGTTCTTC. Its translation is CASSLTTYNEQFF.

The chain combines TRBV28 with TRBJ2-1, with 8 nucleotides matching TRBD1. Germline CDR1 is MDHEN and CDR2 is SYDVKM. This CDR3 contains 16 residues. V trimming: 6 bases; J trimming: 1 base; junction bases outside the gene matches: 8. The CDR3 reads CASRTTGDSSYNEQFF. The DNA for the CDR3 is TGTGCCAGCAGGACGACAGGGGACTCGTCCTACAATGAGCAGTTCTTC.

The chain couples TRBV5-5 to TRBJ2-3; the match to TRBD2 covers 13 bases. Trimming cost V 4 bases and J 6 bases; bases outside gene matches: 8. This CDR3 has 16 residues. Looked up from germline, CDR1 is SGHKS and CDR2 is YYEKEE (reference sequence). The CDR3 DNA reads TGTGCCAGCAGCGAAGGACTAGCGGGAGAATGGGATACGCAGTATTTT. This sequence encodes CASSEGLAGEWDTQYF.

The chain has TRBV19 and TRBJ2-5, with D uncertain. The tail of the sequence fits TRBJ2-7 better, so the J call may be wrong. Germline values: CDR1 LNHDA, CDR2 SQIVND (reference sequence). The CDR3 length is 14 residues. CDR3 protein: CASAFSDPYYEQYF. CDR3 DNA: TGTGCCAGCGCATTTTCGGATCCCTATTACGAGCAGTACTTC.

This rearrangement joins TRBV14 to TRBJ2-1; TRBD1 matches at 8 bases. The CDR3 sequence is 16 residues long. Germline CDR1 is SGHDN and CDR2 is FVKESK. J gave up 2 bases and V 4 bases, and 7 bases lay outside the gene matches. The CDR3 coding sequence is TGTGCCAGCAGCCGGAGGACAGGGTCACCCTACAATGAGCAGTTCTTC. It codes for CASSRRTGSPYNEQFF.

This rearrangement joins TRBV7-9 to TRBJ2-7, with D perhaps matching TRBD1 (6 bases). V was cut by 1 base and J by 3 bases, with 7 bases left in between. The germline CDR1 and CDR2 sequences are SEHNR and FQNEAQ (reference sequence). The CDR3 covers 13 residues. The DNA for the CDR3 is TGTGCCAGCAGCTTAGAGGGGGACTACGAGCAGTACTTC. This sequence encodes CASSLEGDYEQYF.

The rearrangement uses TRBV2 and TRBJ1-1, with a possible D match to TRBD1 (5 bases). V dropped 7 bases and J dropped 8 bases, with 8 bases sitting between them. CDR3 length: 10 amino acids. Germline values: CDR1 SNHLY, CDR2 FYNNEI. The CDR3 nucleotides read TGTGCCAGCATGCAGGGAGAAGCTTTCTTT. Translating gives CASMQGEAFF.

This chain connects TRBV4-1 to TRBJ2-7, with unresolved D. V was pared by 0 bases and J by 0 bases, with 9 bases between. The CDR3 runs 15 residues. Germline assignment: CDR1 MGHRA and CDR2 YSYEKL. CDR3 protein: CASSQDALVSYEQYF. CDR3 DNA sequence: TGCGCCAGCAGCCAAGATGCACTTGTCTCCTACGAGCAGTACTTC.

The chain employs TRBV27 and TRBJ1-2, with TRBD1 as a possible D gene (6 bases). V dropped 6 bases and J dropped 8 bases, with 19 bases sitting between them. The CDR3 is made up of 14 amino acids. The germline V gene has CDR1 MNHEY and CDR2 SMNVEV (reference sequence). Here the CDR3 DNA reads TGTGCCAGCAGCTTAAACAGGGTGGGTGTGGGCTACACCTTC. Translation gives CASSLNRVGVGYTF.

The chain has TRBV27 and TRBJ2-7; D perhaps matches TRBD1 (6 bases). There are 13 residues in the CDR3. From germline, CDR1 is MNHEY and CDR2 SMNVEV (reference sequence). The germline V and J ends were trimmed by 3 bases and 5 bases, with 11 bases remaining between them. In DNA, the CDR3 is TGTGCCAGCAGTTTGGGGGCCTATCACGAGCAGTACTTC. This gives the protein CASSLGAYHEQYF.

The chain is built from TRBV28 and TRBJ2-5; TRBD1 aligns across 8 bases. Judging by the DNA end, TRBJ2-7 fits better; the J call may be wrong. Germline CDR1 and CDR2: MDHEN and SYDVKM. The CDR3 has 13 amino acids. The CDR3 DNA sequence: TGTGCCAGCAGTTTACCAGGGGGCAACGAGCAGTACTTC. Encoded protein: CASSLPGGNEQYF.